The entry below gives a single T cell receptor beta chain sequence along with its context. The table came from immunoSEQ multiplex PCR; TCRdb's copy has only in-frame clones and leaves some out. The sample shows 450,000 to 650,000 clones, 70% to 80% of them seen only once. This sample is drawn from a study of shared T cell receptors in the human thymus. These data were likewise used in another study, on human thymus T cells. Turning to that study: Each of the donors was a healthy Finnish infant who was undergoing open corrective cardiac surgery for congenital heart defects. Resections that were taken during corrective heart surgery supplied the thymus tissue. Thymic repertoires from unrelated individuals overlapped highly, related research reported.

The receptor was isolated from a boy in the first two years of life with a congenital heart defect. The source material was thymocytes.

The chain's CDR3 is CAPRGTGPNEQYF. The CDR3 nucleotides are TGCGCCCCAAGGGGGACAGGGCCCAACGAGCAGTACTTC. V and J are TRBV4-3 and TRBJ2-7, with 9 bases aligning to TRBD1. The J segment lost 5 bases and the V segment lost 11 bases, leaving 10 bases of the junction unmatched. The CDR3 has 13 amino acids. CDR1 is LGHNA and CDR2 is YSLEER in the germline V gene.